One and the same sample provided the 18 T cell receptor beta chains below, sequenced in a study of T cell changes during pregnancy in multiple sclerosis. The assay was immunoSEQ multiplex PCR, and TCRdb's table has in-frame clones only and misses some. The sample records over 35,000 clones, around 93% being singletons. The source material was CD8+ T cells from peripheral blood mononuclear cells, sampled in the third trimester of pregnancy. The receptors shown here come from a female donor with multiple sclerosis, enrolled in a pregnancy study.

In regard to this clone: One junction end does not reproduce the germline sequence, and a read error may be involved. V gene TRBV7-7 combines with J gene TRBJ1-1; D gene unclear. The germline V gene encodes CDR1 SSHAT and CDR2 FNYEAQ (reference sequence). The CDR3 contains 15 residues. The CDR3 coding sequence is TGTGCTAGCAGCTCAGAGGGCTTAATGAACACTGAAGCTTTCTTT. It specifies CASSSEGLMNTEAFF.

The chain uses TRBV27 and TRBJ2-1; D might be TRBD1 (8 bases). The V end lost 5 bases, the J end lost 6 bases, and 17 bases lay between the germline ends. Germline assignment: CDR1 MNHEY and CDR2 SMNVEV (reference sequence). The CDR3 runs 15 residues. In DNA, the CDR3 is TGTGCCAGCAGTACCCGGACAGGGAGGGGCAATGAGCAGTTCTTC. This gives the protein CASSTRTGRGNEQFF.

V gene TRBV27 combines with J gene TRBJ2-3; perhaps TRBD1 as D (5 bases). V lost 6 bases and J 1 base, leaving 8 bases between the germline ends. CDR1 is MNHEY and CDR2 is SMNVEV in the germline V gene (reference sequence). The CDR3 consists of 13 residues. The CDR3 here is CASSLTGTDTQYF. The CDR3 DNA is TGTGCCAGCAGCCTGACAGGCACAGATACGCAGTATTTT.

The chain recombines TRBV18 with TRBJ2-7; D remains unclear. This CDR3 spans 12 amino acids. Between the trimmed V and J ends, which lost 5 bases and 1 base, there was a span of 6 bases. Germline CDR1 reads KGHSH; CDR2 reads LQKENI. The chain's CDR3 is CASSSNSYEQYF. The CDR3, as DNA: TGTGCCAGCTCATCTAATTCCTACGAGCAGTACTTC.

The J gene is TRBJ2-7, the V gene TRBV7-2; tentatively, D is TRBD1 (5 bases). Germline CDR1 SGHTA, CDR2 FQGNSA. The CDR3 is 15 residues long. Trimming took off 1 base at V and 4 bases at J, with 14 bases between the two ends. CDR3 region: CASSLGREGDYEQYF. The CDR3 DNA follows: TGTGCCAGCAGCTTAGGCAGGGAAGGGGATTACGAGCAGTACTTC.

The genes are TRBV4-2 and TRBJ2-1; 9 nucleotides align to TRBD2. Germline V lookup: CDR1 LGHNA, CDR2 YNFKEQ. This CDR3 is built from 18 residues. V dropped 0 bases and J dropped 3; count of bases not matched to a gene: 9. The CDR3 protein is CASSQELLIAGDYNEQFF. CDR3 bases: TGTGCCAGCAGCCAAGAACTCCTCATAGCGGGAGACTACAATGAGCAGTTCTTC.

The chain joins TRBV28 to TRBJ1-5; a possible D gene is TRBD1 (6 bases). Germline CDR1 MDHEN, CDR2 SYDVKM. V dropped 7 bases and J dropped 5 bases, with 18 bases sitting between them. This CDR3 contains 15 residues. The CDR3 nucleotides are TGTGCCAGCAACTTGGTACAGGGTGACCATCAGCCCCAGCATTTT. Translating it yields CASNLVQGDHQPQHF.

The rearrangement links TRBV29-1 to TRBJ2-5, with a possible D match to TRBD2 (5 bases). Deletions cut 0 bases from V and 5 bases from J, with 13 bases between. Germline V CDR1 and CDR2: SQVTM, ANQGSEA. The CDR3 is 14 residues long. CDR3 residues: CSVEEGLTRETQYF. The CDR3 DNA reads as TGCAGCGTTGAAGAAGGGCTAACTAGGGAGACCCAGTACTTC.

The V and J genes are TRBV11-1 and TRBJ2-5, with 10 bases aligning to TRBD2. Trimming cost V 0 bases and J 5 bases; bases outside gene matches: 6. The germline gives CDR1 SGHAT, CDR2 FQDESV (reference sequence). This CDR3 has 16 amino acids. The CDR3 loop reads CASSLAGSGRMETQYF. In DNA form, the CDR3 reads TGTGCCAGCAGCTTAGCGGGTAGCGGGAGGATGGAGACCCAGTACTTC.

The genes are TRBV28 and TRBJ1-4, with 8 bases matching TRBD1. Trimming took 5 bases from V and 7 from J; bases not matched to a gene: 9. CDR1 and CDR2 from the germline V gene are MDHEN and SYDVKM. This CDR3 has 15 amino acids. CDR3 region: CASSPLQGAGEKLFF. CDR3 in DNA: TGTGCCAGCAGTCCACTCCAGGGGGCGGGTGAAAAACTGTTTTTT.

The chain couples TRBV6-5 to TRBJ2-3; a weak D match, TRBD2 (7 bases). The germline CDR1 and CDR2 sequences are MNHEY and SVGAGI. With 6 bases removed from V and 0 bases from J, the gap between germline ends came to 13 bases. This CDR3 region has 15 residues. CDR3 sequence (DNA): TGTGCCAGCAGGCTAGGGGGGGTCAGCACAGATACGCAGTATTTT. Amino acids: CASRLGGVSTDTQYF.

The J gene is TRBJ2-1, the V gene TRBV11-3, with 10 bases matching TRBD2. Germline V gene sequence: CDR1 SGHNT, CDR2 YENEEA. This CDR3 is 17 amino acids long. The ends lost 0 bases at V and 4 bases at J; junction bases unmatched: 6. The CDR3 loop reads CASSLDGPSGGYNEQFF. The CDR3 DNA sequence: TGTGCCAGCAGCTTAGATGGTCCTAGCGGGGGATACAATGAGCAGTTCTTC.

The J gene is TRBJ1-4, the V gene TRBV11-2, with 8 bases aligning to TRBD1. CDR3 size: 14 residues. Germline CDR1 and CDR2: SGHAT and FQNNGV. Trimming removed 3 bases from V and 6 bases from J; junction bases left unmatched: 3. The CDR3 coding sequence is TGTGCCAGCAGCTTGATGACAGGGGATGAAAAACTGTTTTTT. Its protein is CASSLMTGDEKLFF.

V gene TRBV11-2 combines with J gene TRBJ2-7; tentatively, D is TRBD2 (5 bases). CDR3 length: 15 amino acids. Germline V gene sequence: CDR1 SGHAT, CDR2 FQNNGV. Between the trimmed V and J ends, which lost 5 bases and 2 bases, there was a span of 16 bases. In DNA form, the CDR3 reads TGTGCCAGCAGCCCGGGCCCGGGGAGCGCCTACGAGCAGTACTTC. Translating gives CASSPGPGSAYEQYF.

The chain couples TRBV7-2 to TRBJ2-7; unclear D gene. CDR1 and CDR2 (germline): SGHTA, FQGNSA. Trimming cost V 5 bases and J 3 bases, with 5 bases left between them. The CDR3 length is 11 residues. The CDR3: CASSENYEQYF. CDR3 bases: TGTGCCAGCAGCGAGAACTACGAGCAGTACTTC.

This sequence joins TRBV13 and TRBJ2-7, with TRBD1 as a possible D gene (6 bases). Trimming stripped 5 bases from V and 6 bases from J, with 14 bases between. The germline CDR1 and CDR2 sequences are PRHDT and FYEKMQ (reference sequence). The CDR3 covers 13 residues. For the CDR3, the DNA is TGTGCCAGCAGCCCGTGGGGCAGGGGCGAGCAGTACTTC. As protein: CASSPWGRGEQYF.

The rearrangement links TRBV5-4 to TRBJ2-7; D gene ambiguous. The length of the CDR3 is 11 residues. V gave up 4 bases and J gave up 4 bases, with 6 bases separating them. The V gene's germline CDR1 is SGHNT and CDR2 YYREEE (reference sequence). The DNA for the CDR3 is TGTGCCAGCAGCAGCGAATACGAGCAGTACTTC. The encoded protein is CASSSEYEQYF.

The chain joins TRBV6-5 to TRBJ1-1, with a possible D match to TRBD1 (6 bases). This CDR3 is built from 14 residues. V lost 2 bases to trimming and J lost 4 bases, with 11 bases between them. The germline V gene has CDR1 MNHEY and CDR2 SVGAGI. The CDR3 sequence: CASSYPGGGTEAFF. CDR3 bases: TGTGCCAGCAGTTACCCTGGGGGCGGCACTGAAGCTTTCTTT.